Included here is one TCR beta chain sequence, with context. Trimming shortened V by 4 bases and J by 0 bases, and 11 bases separated the two germline ends. CDR3 length equals 16 residues. CDR1 and CDR2 (germline): SGDLS, YYNGEE. Libraries were prepared by immunoSEQ multiplex PCR; TCRdb keeps only in-frame clonotypes and omits some of them. In the table there are around 84,000 clones, approximately 84% of which are singletons. The data belong to a study of OX40 agonist ivuxolimab in advanced cancers. This chain links TRBV9 with TRBJ1-6, with D uncertain. This specimen consisted of CD4+ or CD8+ T cells sorted from blood, obtained in a trial of the OX40 agonist ivuxolimab. The clonotype originates from an adult with an advanced solid tumor such as melanoma, head and neck, liver or kidney cancer. This CDR3 reads CASSRTESSYNSPLHF. The DNA of the CDR3 is TGTGCCAGCAGCCGGACGGAGAGCTCCTATAATTCACCCCTCCACTTT.